Here is one T cell receptor beta chain with its context. What it recognizes is unknown. The data were obtained in a study of T cell repertoires in cytomegalovirus infection. Across the study: Public TCR beta signatures were indicative of both CMV infection and a matching HLA type.

General study results and limits: Cumulative public TCR beta family frequency identified carriers of CMV plus the relevant HLA. HLA-C-restricted CMV-specific TCR beta clonotypes were dominant in the ex vivo response.

Trimming took 3 bases from V and 8 from J; bases not matched to a gene: 12. Germline CDR1 and CDR2: LGHDT and YNNKEL (reference sequence). CDR3 size: 15 residues. TCRdb re-called the reads through MiXCR, storing one row per CDR3 protein. The sample has some 300,000 distinct CDR3 sequences; 15% to 20% are singletons. Source material: PBMCs. This receptor was identified in a human donor in good health (CMV status not recorded). Some clones in this sample may be carry-over from other donors' samples. V and J are TRBV3-1 and TRBJ1-2; TRBD1 matches at 7 bases. CDR3 sequence reads: CASSHTGGGAGGYTF. Written as DNA, the CDR3 is TGTGCCAGCAGCCACACCGGAGGGGGCGCGGGAGGCTACACCTTC.